This T cell receptor (beta chain) was retrieved from a study of response to subunit inactivated influenza vaccine. Notes on the study in general: Each seasonal influenza vaccination, the authors suggested, recruits few new T cells.

There are 15 residues in the CDR3. V was shortened by 0 bases and J by 5 bases, with 11 bases between the two germline ends. Germline V gene sequence: CDR1 SNHLY, CDR2 FYNNEI. TCRdb re-called the RT-PCR reads through MiXCR, storing one row per CDR3 protein. The sample contains a few hundred thousand distinct CDR3 sequences, around 20% of which appear only once. This clonotype was seen ten or more times. Antigen specificity is unknown. This receptor was taken from a man aged 45 to 70 who received an inactivated influenza vaccine. The specimen comprised PBMCs from blood, sampled roughly 20 months after vaccination. This sequence joins TRBV2 and TRBJ1-5; D gene uncertain. This chain's CDR3 is CASSEAGPLYQPQHF. The CDR3 nucleotides are TGTGCCAGCAGTGAAGCAGGCCCTCTTTATCAGCCCCAGCATTTT.